The 24 T cell receptor beta chains below were found in one sample sequenced in a study of cytomegalovirus exposure and HLA in healthy donors. This PCR relied on a set of 60 Vbeta primers and 13 Jbeta primers. The repertoire was sequenced with immunoSEQ multiplex PCR; TCRdb's copy has only in-frame clones and lacks some. The repertoire includes 98,000 or so clones, about 80% of them detected once, and 1.5% to 2% sits in the top ten. What was sequenced was PBMCs. The receptors were sampled from a man aged 35 to 55 in good health and CMV-seronegative.

The chain joins TRBV11-2 to TRBJ1-3; 8 nucleotides agree with TRBD1. The germline V gene has CDR1 SGHAT and CDR2 FQNNGV. CDR3 length: 16 residues. Trimming at V came to 5 bases and at J to 2 bases, leaving 8 bases not matched to a gene. Written as DNA, the CDR3 is TGTGCCAGCAGCCCACGACAGGGGACTCCTGGAAACACCATATATTTT. Translated: CASSPRQGTPGNTIYF.

The rearrangement uses TRBV9 and TRBJ1-4; the match to TRBD1 covers 8 bases. The CDR3 contains 15 residues. V shed 3 bases and J 7 bases; nucleotides not matched to a gene: 8. The V gene's germline CDR1 is SGDLS and CDR2 YYNGEE. The CDR3 region is CASSALAGTGEKLFF. Written as DNA, the CDR3 is TGTGCCAGCAGCGCTCTTGCCGGGACAGGTGAAAAACTGTTTTTT. The full variable domain, its missing parts supplied by reference TRBV9 and TRBJ1-4, is DSGVTQTPKHLITATGQRVTLRCSPRSGDLSVYWYQQSLDQGLQFLIQYYNGEERAKGNILERFSAQQFPDLHSELNLSSLELGDSALYFCASSALAGTGEKLFFGSGTQLSVL.

The chain employs TRBV7-2 and TRBJ2-3; possible D gene TRBD1, 5 bases. V was cut by 6 bases and J by 4 bases, with 11 bases left in between. This CDR3 is built from 13 residues. Germline V CDR1 and CDR2: SGHTA, FQGNSA. The CDR3, as DNA: TGTGCCAGCAGAACACCAGGGCCAGATACGCAGTATTTT. Its protein product is CASRTPGPDTQYF.

This rearrangement joins TRBV19 to TRBJ2-3; D gene unclear. Germline-derived CDR1 and CDR2 are LNHDA and SQIVND (reference sequence). The ends were cut back, 6 bases at V and 4 bases at J, with 14 bases in the middle. The CDR3 covers 14 residues. In nucleotides, the CDR3 is TGTGCCAGTAGAAATAGCTATTCGCCAGATACGCAGTATTTT. Protein: CASRNSYSPDTQYF.

The chain employs TRBV5-6 and TRBJ2-1; 10 nucleotides match TRBD2. The CDR3 is made up of 15 amino acids. Losses at the gene ends were 3 bases for V and 5 bases for J; bases not matched to a gene: 5. Germline CDR1 is SGHDT and CDR2 is YYEEEE. In DNA, the CDR3 is TGTGCCAGCAGCTGGCTAGCGGGAGTAAACAATGAGCAGTTCTTC. The encoded protein is CASSWLAGVNNEQFF. Combining the CDR3 with reference TRBV5-6 and TRBJ2-1 gives the whole variable domain DAGVTQSPTHLIKTRGQQVTLRCSPKSGHDTVSWYQQALGQGPQFIFQYYEEEERQRGNFPDRFSGHQFPNYSSELNVNALLLGDSALYLCASSWLAGVNNEQFFGPGTRLTVL.

The chain uses TRBV21-1 and TRBJ2-6; TRBD1 was called by the table and not checked on the DNA. TRBV21-1 is labeled a pseudogene. This CDR3 contains 19 residues. The CDR3 nucleotides read TGTGCCAGCAGCAAACCACCCGTCGCTGGTATGAGACAGGAGAGTCACGGGACTTTC. This sequence encodes CASSKPPVAGMRQESHGTF.

The chain links TRBV5-1 to TRBJ1-1; D may be TRBD1 (5 bases). Germline CDR1 reads SGHRS; CDR2 reads YFSETQ. The length of the CDR3 is 14 residues. V dropped 0 bases and J dropped 4 bases, with 10 bases sitting between them. CDR3 nucleotides: TGCGCCAGCAGCTTGGAGCAGGGACTCACTGAAGCTTTCTTT. It yields the protein CASSLEQGLTEAFF.

This clone appeared a single time. V is TRBV7-9 and J is TRBJ1-6, with a possible D match to TRBD1 (5 bases). The CDR3 has 15 residues. Per germline, CDR1 SEHNR and CDR2 FQNEAQ (reference sequence). V was cut by 1 base and J by 6 bases, with 10 bases left in between. CDR3 sequence (DNA): TGTGCCAGCAGCTTAGTCGGCACAGGTAATTCACCCCTCCACTTT. Its translation: CASSLVGTGNSPLHF.

The chain uses TRBV19 and TRBJ2-7, with 8 nucleotides matching TRBD1. This CDR3 is built from 15 residues. The V gene's germline CDR1 is LNHDA and CDR2 SQIVND (reference sequence). V shed 3 bases, J shed 0 bases, and the junction held 4 bases outside the gene matches. CDR3: CASSIRTGTSYEQYF. The DNA for the CDR3 is TGTGCCAGTAGTATCAGGACAGGGACCTCCTACGAGCAGTACTTC. Combining the CDR3 with reference TRBV19 and TRBJ2-7 gives the whole variable domain DGGITQSPKYLFRKEGQNVTLSCEQNLNHDAMYWYRQDPGQGLRLIYYSQIVNDFQKGDIAEGYSVSREKKESFPLTVTSAQKNPTAFYLCASSIRTGTSYEQYFGPGTRLTVT.

This chain links TRBV28 with TRBJ2-7; 10 nucleotides line up with TRBD1. After removal of 6 bases from V and 5 bases from J, the junction contained 4 bases not matched to a gene. CDR3 length: 13 amino acids. The germline V gene has CDR1 MDHEN and CDR2 SYDVKM. For the CDR3, the DNA is TGTGCCAGCAGCAAGGACAGGGGGGACGAGCAGTACTTC. It specifies CASSKDRGDEQYF.

V usage is TRBV7-2 and J usage is TRBJ2-1, with 11 positions matching TRBD2. Germline V CDR1 and CDR2: SGHTA, FQGNSA. The junction had 10 bases not matched to a gene; V was cut back by 1 base and J by 8 bases. This CDR3 comprises 17 residues. This CDR3 is CASSLGVAGGGMDEQFF. CDR3 bases: TGTGCCAGCAGCTTAGGAGTAGCGGGGGGGGGTATGGATGAGCAGTTCTTC.

The gene calls are TRBV29-1 and TRBJ1-2; no clear D. V was cut by 2 bases and J by 8 bases, with 9 bases left in between. The CDR3 is 11 residues long. CDR1 and CDR2 (germline): SQVTM, ANQGSEA. The CDR3 nucleotides are TGCAGCGTTGAATGGCAGTTGGGCTACACCTTC. Protein: CSVEWQLGYTF.

The chain employs TRBV6-5 and TRBJ2-7, with 9 positions matching TRBD2. V shed 6 bases and J 5 bases; nucleotides not matched to a gene: 11. This CDR3 has 15 residues. CDR1 is MNHEY, CDR2 SVGAGI, per germline. The CDR3 DNA is TGTGCCAGCAGCCCACCGGGACTAGCAAGGAACGAGCAGTACTTC. Translation: CASSPPGLARNEQYF.

This chain links TRBV28 with TRBJ1-5; D uncertain. From germline, CDR1 is MDHEN and CDR2 SYDVKM. The length of the CDR3 is 14 residues. The V gene lost 4 bases and the J gene lost 0 bases, with 7 bases spanning the gap. DNA for the CDR3: TGTGCCAGCAGTTCCCTACCTAGCAATCAGCCCCAGCATTTT. It is translated as CASSSLPSNQPQHF.

For the CDR3, the DNA is TGTGCCAGCAGCTTCGGGACTAGCGGGAGTATGATCGGGGAGCTGTTTTTT. Residues: CASSFGTSGSMIGELFF. The chain combines TRBV7-2 with TRBJ2-2; 14 bases map to TRBD2. This CDR3 is 17 amino acids long. V was pared by 3 bases and J by 7 bases, with 7 bases of the junction left unmatched. Germline loops: CDR1 SGHTA, CDR2 FQGNSA.

The V gene is TRBV18, the J gene TRBJ2-1; TRBD2 aligns across 7 bases. Trimming took 4 bases from V and 5 from J; bases not matched to a gene: 11. The CDR3 is made up of 16 amino acids. The germline CDR1 and CDR2 sequences are KGHSH and LQKENI. The CDR3 sequence: CASSRAAGNGNNEQFF. In DNA form, the CDR3 reads TGTGCCAGCTCACGTGCAGCGGGGAATGGGAACAATGAGCAGTTCTTC.

The chain has TRBV4-3 and TRBJ2-7; TRBD1 might be the D (6 bases). The germline V gene encodes CDR1 LGHNA and CDR2 YSLEER. Trimming removed 1 base from V and 1 base from J, with 8 bases in between. This CDR3 region has 14 residues. CDR3 loop: CASSQGRGSYEQYF. In DNA form, the CDR3 reads TGCGCCAGCAGCCAAGGCAGGGGATCCTACGAGCAGTACTTC.

The chain combines TRBV5-4 with TRBJ1-5, with D possibly being TRBD1 (5 bases). This CDR3 is 19 amino acids long. Germline-derived CDR1 and CDR2 are SGHNT and YYREEE (reference sequence). Trimming removed 4 bases from V and 2 bases from J, with 25 bases in between. The CDR3 DNA follows: TGTGCCAGCAGCAAGCCCCCCAGCAGCGTCGGAGGGGGCAATCAGCCCCAGCATTTT. Residues: CASSKPPSSVGGGNQPQHF. The whole variable domain, remainder taken from reference TRBV5-4 and TRBJ1-5, is ETGVTQSPTHLIKTRGQQVTLRCSSQSGHNTVSWYQQALGQGPQFIFQYYREEENGRGNFPPRFSGLQFPNYSSELNVNALELDDSALYLCASSKPPSSVGGGNQPQHFGDGTRLSIL.

This rearrangement joins TRBV28 to TRBJ1-5, with D unresolved. Germline CDR1 and CDR2: MDHEN and SYDVKM. The ends were cut back, 1 base at V and 3 bases at J, with 16 bases in the middle. The CDR3 runs to 17 residues. CDR3 region: CASSLSPGRPTNQPQHF. The CDR3, as DNA: TGTGCCAGCAGTTTATCCCCCGGGAGGCCGACCAATCAGCCCCAGCATTTT.

CDR3 sequence (DNA): TGTGCCAGCAGTTTCGAGACAGGACGCAGTACGGATACGCAGTATTTT. Translation gives CASSFETGRSTDTQYF. The V call is TRBV28, the J call TRBJ2-3; tentatively, D is TRBD1 (6 bases). The germline V gene encodes CDR1 MDHEN and CDR2 SYDVKM. The CDR3 contains 16 residues. V was pared by 3 bases and J by 6 bases, with 19 bases between.

The V gene is TRBV7-2, the J gene TRBJ2-7; possible D gene TRBD1, 5 bases. Trimming removed 5 bases from V and 2 bases from J, with 10 bases in between. The CDR3 extends over 13 amino acids. The germline CDR1 and CDR2 sequences are SGHTA and FQGNSA. The CDR3 DNA reads TGTGCCAGCAGCCCGGACACTACCTACGAGCAGTACTTC. It codes for CASSPDTTYEQYF.

The chain joins TRBV28 to TRBJ2-1; 8 bases match TRBD2. There are 16 residues in the CDR3. Germline V gene lookup returns CDR1 MDHEN and CDR2 SYDVKM. V was clipped by 2 bases and J by 10 bases; unmatched bases: 13. DNA for the CDR3: TGTGCCAGCAGTTTAACCCCTCCTCTGGCGGGGGGCGAGCAGTTCTTC. Translation: CASSLTPPLAGGEQFF.

The chain carries TRBV5-4 and TRBJ2-2, with a possible D match to TRBD2 (6 bases). V shed 2 bases and J shed 3 bases, with 11 bases lying between them. This CDR3 is built from 15 residues. Germline V gene lookup returns CDR1 SGHNT and CDR2 YYREEE (reference sequence). The CDR3 bases are TGTGCCAGCAGCTTAGCCGGGACTTACACCGGGGAGCTGTTTTTT. Translated, it gives CASSLAGTYTGELFF.

The chain uses TRBV27 and TRBJ1-3, with D possibly TRBD1 on 6 matching bases. Trimming left V 6 bases short and J 7 bases short, with 16 bases between. This CDR3 is built from 14 residues. Germline CDR1 MNHEY, CDR2 SMNVEV (reference sequence). In DNA form, the CDR3 reads TGTGCCAGCAGCTCCACAGGGAAGGCGAACACCATATATTTT. Its translation: CASSSTGKANTIYF.